This T cell receptor beta chain was sequenced for a study of T cell responses to AZD1222 COVID-19 vaccine. Study-wide results and limits: CD4 TCRs associated with vaccination spanned spike, dominating at 160-218 and 743-854. A rise in Spike-specific TCR breadth and depth followed two AZD1222 doses. Recipients of AZD1222 seropositive at baseline numbered only five or six.

Concerning this clone: Its antigen remains unidentified.

Analyses pooled second doses at about 4 or about 12 weeks. Here immunoSEQ multiplex PCR was the method, and the copy in TCRdb shows in-frame clones only, minus some. The table lists 95,000 to 100,000 clones, 88% of them singletons. The CDR3 is made up of 13 amino acids. Germline V lookup: CDR1 GTSNPN, CDR2 SVGIG (reference sequence). V shed 5 bases and J shed 1 base, with 10 bases lying between them. The rearrangement joins TRBV30 to TRBJ2-3; tentatively, D is TRBD1 (6 bases). The receptor comes from an adult who received the AZD1222 COVID-19 vaccine. This specimen was peripheral blood, taken 28 days after the second AZD1222 dose. The CDR3 here is CAWRQVGTDTQYF. CDR3 sequence (DNA): TGTGCCTGGCGACAGGTGGGCACAGATACGCAGTATTTT.